A single sample gave rise to the 18 T cell receptor beta chains below, sequenced in a study of OX40 agonist ivuxolimab in advanced cancers. Clones were read by immunoSEQ multiplex PCR, and TCRdb kept only the in-frame ones, dropping some. The profile shows over 150,000 clones, 94% of them singletons. Sequencing used CD4+ or CD8+ T cells sorted from blood, obtained in a trial of the OX40 agonist ivuxolimab. The receptor set was obtained from an adult with an advanced solid tumor such as melanoma, head and neck, liver or kidney cancer.

CDR3 sequence (DNA): TGTGCCAGCAGCTTGGCTAGCGGGAGTTTTACAGATACGCAGTATTTT. This gives the protein CASSLASGSFTDTQYF. The chain uses TRBV5-6 and TRBJ2-3; 10 nucleotides align to TRBD2. This CDR3 is built from 16 residues. The V gene end was trimmed by 0 bases and the J gene end by 3 bases; junction bases not matched to a gene: 4. Per germline, CDR1 SGHDT and CDR2 YYEEEE.

J is TRBJ1-1 and V is TRBV19; D call uncertain. The germline V and J ends were trimmed by 6 bases and 1 base, with 15 bases remaining between them. The CDR3 spans 15 residues. CDR1 LNHDA and CDR2 SQIVND come from the germline V gene (reference sequence). The CDR3 spells CASSSPPRGNTEAFF. CDR3 nucleotide sequence: TGTGCCAGTAGCTCTCCGCCCCGGGGGAACACTGAAGCTTTCTTT.

J is TRBJ2-5 and V is TRBV6-5; the D gene is possibly TRBD1 (5 bases). This CDR3 region has 13 residues. V lost 3 bases to trimming and J lost 5 bases, with 10 bases between them. From germline, CDR1 is MNHEY and CDR2 SVGAGI. CDR3 nucleotides: TGTGCCAGCAGTTATGACCAGGGCGAGACCCAGTACTTC. Protein product: CASSYDQGETQYF.

The chain recombines TRBV19 with TRBJ1-1, with D possibly being TRBD1 (6 bases). The V end lost 7 bases, the J end lost 5 bases, and 14 bases lay between the germline ends. The CDR3 consists of 13 residues. The germline gives CDR1 LNHDA, CDR2 SQIVND (reference sequence). The CDR3 loop is CASTIGGGTEAFF. The DNA for the CDR3 is TGTGCCAGTACCATAGGGGGGGGGACTGAAGCTTTCTTT.

V usage is TRBV4-3 and J usage is TRBJ2-2; D is uncertain. V was trimmed by 0 bases and J by 6 bases, leaving 8 bases between them. Germline CDR1 is LGHNA and CDR2 is YSLEER. This CDR3 comprises 14 residues. CDR3 DNA sequence: TGCGCCAGCAGCCAAGATCGGCCACCCGGGGAGCTGTTTTTT. Encoded protein: CASSQDRPPGELFF.

This rearrangement joins TRBV27 to TRBJ2-6, with D unclear. CDR1 is MNHEY, CDR2 SMNVEV, per germline (reference sequence). V gave up 4 bases and J gave up 1 base, with 2 bases separating them. The length of the CDR3 is 13 residues. DNA for the CDR3: TGTGCCAGCAGTTGGTCTGGGGCCAACGTCCTGACTTTC. Its protein product is CASSWSGANVLTF. The full variable domain, with the rest looked up from reference TRBV27 and TRBJ2-6, is EAQVTQNPRYLITVTGKKLTVTCSQNMNHEYMSWYRQDPGLGLRQIYYSMNVEVTDKGDVPEGYKVSRKEKRNFPLILESPSPNQTSLYFCASSWSGANVLTFGAGSRLTVL.

The chain combines TRBV11-2 with TRBJ2-5, with D possibly called TRBD1 or TRBD2 (6 bases each). Germline V gene data show CDR1 as SGHAT and CDR2 as FQNNGV. The CDR3 covers 13 residues. V lost 7 bases and J 4 bases, leaving 13 bases between the germline ends. The CDR3 loop reads CASIEQGGETQYF. CDR3 sequence (DNA): TGTGCCAGCATAGAACAGGGAGGAGAGACCCAGTACTTC.

The chain uses TRBV6-5 and TRBJ1-4; a possible D gene is TRBD1 (5 bases). V gave up 4 bases and J gave up 7 bases, with 16 bases separating them. Germline loops: CDR1 MNHEY, CDR2 SVGAGI. The CDR3 contains 15 residues. The CDR3 spells CASSLIRGSGEKLFF. The CDR3 nucleotides read TGTGCCAGCAGTTTAATCCGGGGGAGCGGTGAAAAACTGTTTTTT.

This chain connects TRBV18 to TRBJ1-2; perhaps TRBD1 as D (6 bases). This CDR3 comprises 15 residues. V shed 6 bases and J shed 4 bases, with 18 bases lying between them. Germline values: CDR1 KGHSH, CDR2 LQKENI. CDR3 bases: TGTGCCAGCTCGGCCCCCTCCGACAGGAGCTATGGCTACACCTTC. Protein product: CASSAPSDRSYGYTF.

V is TRBV7-3 and J is TRBJ1-2; 7 bases map to TRBD1. Unmatched junction bases numbered 8, after V lost 5 bases and J lost 5 bases. This CDR3 is 14 amino acids long. CDR1 SGHTA and CDR2 FQGTGA come from the germline V gene. In nucleotides, the CDR3 is TGTGCCAGCAGCCCTGGGACAGAGATGTATGGCTACACCTTC. Its protein is CASSPGTEMYGYTF.

The genes are TRBV6-5 and TRBJ2-2; D remains unclear. CDR3 length: 14 residues. The V gene lost 6 bases and the J gene lost 6 bases, with 14 bases spanning the gap. Germline values: CDR1 MNHEY, CDR2 SVGAGI. Here the CDR3 DNA reads TGTGCCAGCAGGCCGACAATTGTGGCCGGGGAGCTGTTTTTT. It is translated as CASRPTIVAGELFF.

The chain has TRBV7-9 and TRBJ1-6; TRBD1 agrees at 7 bases. Trimming took 3 bases from V and 6 from J; bases not matched to a gene: 2. The germline gives CDR1 SEHNR, CDR2 FQNEAQ (reference sequence). This CDR3 is built from 14 residues. This CDR3 is CASSLEGANSPLHF. The CDR3 DNA is TGTGCCAGCAGCTTGGAGGGGGCTAATTCACCCCTCCACTTT.

J is TRBJ2-7 and V is TRBV7-2, with D unresolved. Trimming removed 4 bases at V and 0 bases at J, with 7 bases between. CDR3 length: 13 amino acids. Germline V gives CDR1 SGHTA, CDR2 FQGNSA. In DNA, the CDR3 is TGTGCCAGCAGCTCCCCGAGCTCCTACGAGCAGTACTTC. This gives the protein CASSSPSSYEQYF.

This chain joins TRBV19 and TRBJ1-5, with D hard to call. V lost 5 bases, J lost 11 bases, and 16 bases lay in between. CDR3 size: 13 residues. Looked up from germline, CDR1 is LNHDA and CDR2 is SQIVND (reference sequence). CDR3 coding DNA: TGTGCCAGTAGTCGGCTCCCCCCATTCGCCCAGCATTTT. This encodes CASSRLPPFAQHF.

This sequence joins TRBV19 and TRBJ1-1; possible D gene TRBD1, 6 bases. Germline lookup yields CDR1 LNHDA and CDR2 SQIVND (reference sequence). The CDR3 runs 12 residues. Trimming shortened V by 8 bases and J by 5 bases, and 12 bases separated the two germline ends. CDR3 protein: CASGGHGTEAFF. Written as DNA, the CDR3 is TGTGCCAGTGGGGGACATGGGACTGAAGCTTTCTTT.

The chain joins TRBV19 to TRBJ1-5, with D hard to call. There are 14 residues in the CDR3. CDR1 LNHDA and CDR2 SQIVND come from the germline V gene (reference sequence). Trimming cost V 5 bases and J 5 bases, with 13 bases left between them. The CDR3 loop is CASSFSGRDQPQHF. CDR3 sequence (DNA): TGTGCCAGTAGTTTTTCGGGTAGGGATCAGCCCCAGCATTTT.

The V call is TRBV6-6, the J call TRBJ1-1; 7 positions match TRBD1. CDR3 length: 13 amino acids. Germline CDR1 is MNHNY and CDR2 is SVGAGI (reference sequence). V lost 8 bases to trimming and J lost 4 bases; unmatched junction nucleotides: 7. CDR3: CASSGTEGTEAFF. In DNA, the CDR3 is TGTGCCAGCTCCGGGACAGAGGGCACTGAAGCTTTCTTT.

This chain connects TRBV7-9 to TRBJ1-3, with TRBD1 as a possible D gene (6 bases). The CDR3 extends over 15 amino acids. Germline CDR1 is SEHNR and CDR2 is FQNEAQ (reference sequence). V was trimmed by 5 bases and J by 8 bases, leaving 19 bases between them. CDR3 nucleotides: TGTGCCAGCAGCAAAGGCCAGGGGAAGGGAGACACCATATATTTT. This codes for CASSKGQGKGDTIYF.